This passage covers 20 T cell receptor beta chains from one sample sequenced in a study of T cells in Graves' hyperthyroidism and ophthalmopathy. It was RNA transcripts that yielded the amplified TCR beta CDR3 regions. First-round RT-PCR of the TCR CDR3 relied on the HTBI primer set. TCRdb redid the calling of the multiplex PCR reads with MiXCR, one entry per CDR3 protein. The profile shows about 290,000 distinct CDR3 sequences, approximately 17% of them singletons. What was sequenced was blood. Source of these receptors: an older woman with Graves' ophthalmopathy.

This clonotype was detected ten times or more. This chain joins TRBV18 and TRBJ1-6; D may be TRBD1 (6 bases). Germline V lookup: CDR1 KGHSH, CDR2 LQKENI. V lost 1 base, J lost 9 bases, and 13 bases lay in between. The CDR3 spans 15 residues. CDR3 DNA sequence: TGTGCCAGCTCACCACAAACAGGGAATGGTTCACCCCTCCACTTT. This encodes CASSPQTGNGSPLHF.

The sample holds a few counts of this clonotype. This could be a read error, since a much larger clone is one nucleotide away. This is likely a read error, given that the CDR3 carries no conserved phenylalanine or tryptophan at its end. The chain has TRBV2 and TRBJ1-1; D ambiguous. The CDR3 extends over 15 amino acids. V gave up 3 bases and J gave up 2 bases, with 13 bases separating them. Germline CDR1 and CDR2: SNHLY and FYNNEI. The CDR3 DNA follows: TGTGCCAGCAGTGATCAACGGCCTTACAACACTGAAGCTTTCCTT. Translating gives CASSDQRPYNTEAFL.

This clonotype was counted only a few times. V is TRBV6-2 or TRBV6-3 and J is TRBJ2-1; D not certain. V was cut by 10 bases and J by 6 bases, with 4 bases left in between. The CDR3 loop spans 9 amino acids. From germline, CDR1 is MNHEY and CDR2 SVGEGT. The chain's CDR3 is CAILNEQFF. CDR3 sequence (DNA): TGTGCCATTCTCAATGAGCAGTTCTTC.

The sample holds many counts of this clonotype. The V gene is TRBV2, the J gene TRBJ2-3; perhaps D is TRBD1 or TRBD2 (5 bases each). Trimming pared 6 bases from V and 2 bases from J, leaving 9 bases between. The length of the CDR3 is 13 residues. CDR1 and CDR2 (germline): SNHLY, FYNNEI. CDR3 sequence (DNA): TGTGCCAGCAGGAGGGACGTCACAGATACGCAGTATTTT. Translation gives CASRRDVTDTQYF.

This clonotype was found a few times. CDR3: CASKILPEAQPQHF. CDR3 DNA: TGTGCCAGCAAAATTCTCCCCGAGGCCCAGCCCCAGCATTTT. This sequence joins TRBV2 and TRBJ1-5; D unresolved. The CDR3 consists of 14 residues. Trimming stripped 7 bases from V and 7 bases from J, with 17 bases between. Germline V gene data show CDR1 as SNHLY and CDR2 as FYNNEI.

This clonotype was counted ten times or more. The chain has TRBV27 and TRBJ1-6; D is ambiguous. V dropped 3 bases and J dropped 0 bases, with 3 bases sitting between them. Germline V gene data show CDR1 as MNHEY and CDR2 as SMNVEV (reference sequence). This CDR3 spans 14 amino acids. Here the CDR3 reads CASSFTSYNSPLHF. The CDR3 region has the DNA TGTGCCAGCAGTTTTACCTCCTATAATTCACCCCTCCACTTT.

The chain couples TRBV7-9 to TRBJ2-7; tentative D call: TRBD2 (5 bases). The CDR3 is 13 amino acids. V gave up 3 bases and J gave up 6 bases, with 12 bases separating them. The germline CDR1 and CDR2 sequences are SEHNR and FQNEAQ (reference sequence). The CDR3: CASSFRRGSEQYF. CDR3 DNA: TGTGCCAGCAGCTTCCGTAGAGGGAGCGAGCAGTACTTC.

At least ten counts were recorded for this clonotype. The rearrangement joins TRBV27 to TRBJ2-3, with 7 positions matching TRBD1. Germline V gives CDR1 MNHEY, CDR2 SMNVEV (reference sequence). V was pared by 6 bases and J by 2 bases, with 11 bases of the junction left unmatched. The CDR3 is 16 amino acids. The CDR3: CASSQRRDSSTDTQYF. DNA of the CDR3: TGTGCCAGCAGCCAACGCAGGGACAGCTCCACAGATACGCAGTATTTT.

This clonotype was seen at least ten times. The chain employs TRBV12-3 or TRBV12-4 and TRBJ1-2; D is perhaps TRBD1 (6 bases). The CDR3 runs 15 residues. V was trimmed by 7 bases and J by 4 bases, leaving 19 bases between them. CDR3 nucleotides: TGTGCCAGCAAACCACGTGGGGGCGCGGGCTATGGCTACACCTTC. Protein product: CASKPRGGAGYGYTF.

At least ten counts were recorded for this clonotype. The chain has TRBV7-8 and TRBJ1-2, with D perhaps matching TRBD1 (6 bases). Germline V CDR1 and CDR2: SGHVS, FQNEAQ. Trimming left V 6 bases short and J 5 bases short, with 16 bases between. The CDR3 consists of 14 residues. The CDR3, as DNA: TGTGCCAGCAGGAGGGAGGGGGGGGATTATGGCTACACCTTC. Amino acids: CASRREGGDYGYTF.

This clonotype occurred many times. The CDR3 nucleotides are TGTGCCAGCAGCATGGACAGGGCTTCCTACGAGCAGTACTTC. This sequence encodes CASSMDRASYEQYF. This chain uses TRBV7-8 with TRBJ2-7, with 8 nucleotides matching TRBD1. Trimming cost V 5 bases and J 1 base; bases outside gene matches: 4. The CDR3 covers 14 residues. In germline, CDR1 is SGHVS, CDR2 FQNEAQ.

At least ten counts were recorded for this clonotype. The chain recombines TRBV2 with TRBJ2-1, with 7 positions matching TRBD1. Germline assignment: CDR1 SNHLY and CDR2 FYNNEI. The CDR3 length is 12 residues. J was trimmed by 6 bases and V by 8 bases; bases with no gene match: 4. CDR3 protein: CASCDRANEQFF. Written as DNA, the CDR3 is TGTGCCAGCTGCGACAGGGCCAATGAGCAGTTCTTC.

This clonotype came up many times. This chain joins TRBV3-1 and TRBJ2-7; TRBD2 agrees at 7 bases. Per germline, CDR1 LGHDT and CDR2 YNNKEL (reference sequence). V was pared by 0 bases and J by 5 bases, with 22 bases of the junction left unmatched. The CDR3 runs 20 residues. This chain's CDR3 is CASSQDSSLATFMAVHEQYF. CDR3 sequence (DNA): TGTGCCAGCAGCCAAGACTCGTCACTAGCGACCTTCATGGCCGTCCACGAGCAGTACTTC.

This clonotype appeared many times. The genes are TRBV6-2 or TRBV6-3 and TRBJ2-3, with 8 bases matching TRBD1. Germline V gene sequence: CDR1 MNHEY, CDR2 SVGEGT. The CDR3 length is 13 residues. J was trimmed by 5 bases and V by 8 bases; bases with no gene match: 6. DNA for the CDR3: TGTGCCAGCGGGCGGACAGGGAAAGATACGCAGTATTTT. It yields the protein CASGRTGKDTQYF.

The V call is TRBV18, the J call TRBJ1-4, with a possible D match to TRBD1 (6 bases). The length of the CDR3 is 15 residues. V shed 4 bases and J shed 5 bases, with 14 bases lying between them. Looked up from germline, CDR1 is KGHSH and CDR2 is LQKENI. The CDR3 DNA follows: TGTGCCAGCTCACGACAGACAGGTTTGAATGAAAAACTGTTTTTT. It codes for CASSRQTGLNEKLFF.

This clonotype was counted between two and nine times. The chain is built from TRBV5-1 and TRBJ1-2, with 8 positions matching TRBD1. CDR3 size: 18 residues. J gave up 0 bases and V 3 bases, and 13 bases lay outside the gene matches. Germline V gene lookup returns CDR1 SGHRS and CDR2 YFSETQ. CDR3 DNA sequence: TGCGCCAGCAGCTCAATTTACTCCGGGACAGGCACTAACTATGGCTACACCTTC. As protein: CASSSIYSGTGTNYGYTF.

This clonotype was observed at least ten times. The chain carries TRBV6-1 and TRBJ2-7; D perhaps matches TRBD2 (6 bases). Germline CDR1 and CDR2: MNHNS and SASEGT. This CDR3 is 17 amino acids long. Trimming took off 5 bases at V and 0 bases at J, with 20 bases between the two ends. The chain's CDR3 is CASSPGAWQDYSYEQYF. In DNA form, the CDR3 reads TGTGCCAGCAGTCCTGGAGCTTGGCAGGACTACTCCTACGAGCAGTACTTC.

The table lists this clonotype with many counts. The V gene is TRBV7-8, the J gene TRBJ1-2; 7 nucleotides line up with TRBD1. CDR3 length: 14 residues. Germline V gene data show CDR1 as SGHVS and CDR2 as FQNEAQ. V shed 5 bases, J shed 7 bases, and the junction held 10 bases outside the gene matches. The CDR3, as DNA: TGTGCCAGCAGCCCCTCTCGACAGGGCGGTGGCTACACCTTC. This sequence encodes CASSPSRQGGGYTF.

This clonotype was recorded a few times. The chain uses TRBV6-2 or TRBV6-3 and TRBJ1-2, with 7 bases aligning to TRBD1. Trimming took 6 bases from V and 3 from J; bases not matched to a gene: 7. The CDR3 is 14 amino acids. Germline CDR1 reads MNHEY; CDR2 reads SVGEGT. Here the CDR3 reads CASRGTGTDYGYTF. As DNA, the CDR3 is TGTGCCAGCAGGGGGACTGGGACAGACTATGGCTACACCTTC.

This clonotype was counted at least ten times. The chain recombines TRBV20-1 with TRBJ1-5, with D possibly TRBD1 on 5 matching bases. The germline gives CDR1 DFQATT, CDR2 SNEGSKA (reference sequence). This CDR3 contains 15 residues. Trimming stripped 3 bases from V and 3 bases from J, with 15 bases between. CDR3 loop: CSASMGTQDNQPQHF. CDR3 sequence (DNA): TGCAGTGCTAGTATGGGGACGCAAGACAATCAGCCCCAGCATTTT.